This TCR beta chain was profiled in a study of cytomegalovirus exposure and HLA in healthy donors. Study-wide findings and caveats: Confirmation was obtained in vitro that a few CMV-associated chains are specific for CMV antigens. A list of approximately 160 TCR beta chains associated with cytomegalovirus was given.

Some clones are missing from TCRdb's copy, which holds only in-frame ones; the method was immunoSEQ multiplex PCR. Here the sample spans 65,000 or so clones, about 90% being singletons. Germline V gene lookup returns CDR1 SGHAT and CDR2 FQNNGV. The CDR3 is made up of 14 amino acids. With 5 bases removed from V and 8 bases from J, the gap between germline ends came to 18 bases. Worth noting for this clone: The antigen is unknown.

V is TRBV11-2 and J is TRBJ1-2, with D maybe TRBD1 (6 bases). The origin of this receptor is a woman aged 18-29 years in good health and CMV-seronegative. Sequenced: PBMCs. In DNA, the CDR3 is TGTGCCAGCAGCCCAGGGGCTCCTTTACGGGGCTACACCTTC. It yields the protein CASSPGAPLRGYTF.